The 20 T cell receptor beta chains given below trace back to one sample, sequenced in a study of beta chain features in type 1 diabetes. Since all of the isolated RNA was reverse transcribed, expressed TCRB transcripts were what got sequenced. Libraries were prepared by immunoSEQ multiplex PCR; TCRdb keeps only in-frame clonotypes and omits some of them. There are roughly 370,000 clones in the sample; about 15% occur only once, and roughly 0.036% lies in the top ten. Source material: naive CD4+ T cells from blood. The source of these receptors is a man younger than 45 in good health.

The chain couples TRBV9 to TRBJ2-1; D unresolved. Germline CDR1 reads SGDLS; CDR2 reads YYNGEE. The germline V and J ends were trimmed by 7 bases and 3 bases, with 14 bases remaining between them. CDR3 length equals 14 residues. CDR3 bases: TGTGCCAGCTCATTCAGGACCGACTACAATGAGCAGTTCTTC. Amino acid sequence: CASSFRTDYNEQFF.

The J gene is TRBJ1-2, the V gene TRBV7-6; D not resolved. The V and J ends lost 3 bases and 8 bases respectively, with 16 bases between them. The length of the CDR3 is 14 residues. Per the germline V gene, CDR1 is SGHVS and CDR2 is FNYEAQ. This chain's CDR3 is CASSLVSNLDGYTF. CDR3 nucleotide sequence: TGTGCCAGCAGCTTGGTATCAAACCTAGACGGCTACACCTTC.

V is TRBV2 and J is TRBJ2-3, with D uncertain. V was pared by 5 bases and J by 4 bases, with 16 bases between. This CDR3 spans 15 amino acids. The germline CDR1 and CDR2 sequences are SNHLY and FYNNEI. Here the CDR3 reads CASSLFGVLPDTQYF. The CDR3 DNA is TGTGCCAGCAGTCTGTTTGGGGTACTCCCAGATACGCAGTATTTT. The variable domain in full, with the rest retrieved from reference TRBV2 and TRBJ2-3, is EPEVTQTPSHQVTQMGQEVILRCVPISNHLYFYWYRQILGQKVEFLVSFYNNEISEKSEIFDDQFSVERPDGSNFTLKIRSTKLEDSAMYFCASSLFGVLPDTQYFGPGTRLTVL.

This clone was counted between two and nine times. This sequence joins TRBV20-1 and TRBJ2-3; D not resolved. Germline V lookup: CDR1 DFQATT, CDR2 SNEGSKA (reference sequence). The CDR3 loop spans 11 amino acids. V was cut by 3 bases and J by 6 bases, with 7 bases left in between. CDR3 amino acids: CSARPRDTQYF. CDR3 sequence (DNA): TGCAGTGCTAGGCCTAGGGATACGCAGTATTTT.

This chain joins TRBV7-2 and TRBJ2-3; unclear D gene. The V and J ends lost 3 bases and 11 bases respectively, with 6 bases between them. The CDR3 covers 10 residues. Germline V gene lookup returns CDR1 SGHTA and CDR2 FQGNSA. CDR3 region: CASSFMRQYF. CDR3 coding DNA: TGTGCCAGCAGCTTTATGAGGCAGTATTTT.

In its sample, this clone was seen a few times. V is TRBV25-1 and J is TRBJ2-3, with D unresolved. The CDR3 has 16 amino acids. Trimming shortened V by 2 bases and J by 2 bases, and 14 bases separated the two germline ends. CDR1 and CDR2 from the germline V gene are MGHDK and SYGVNS. The CDR3 spells CASSEGYIPHTDTQYF. CDR3 sequence (DNA): TGTGCCAGCAGTGAAGGGTATATTCCGCACACAGATACGCAGTATTTT. The variable domain in full, with the rest retrieved from reference TRBV25-1 and TRBJ2-3, is EADIYQTPRYLVIGTGKKITLECSQTMGHDKMYWYQQDPGMELHLIHYSYGVNSTEKGDLSSESTVSRIRTEHFPLTLESARPSHTSQYLCASSEGYIPHTDTQYFGPGTRLTVL.

This chain connects TRBV4-1 to TRBJ2-7; D gene uncertain. V dropped 0 bases and J dropped 2 bases, with 8 bases sitting between them. The CDR3 spans 14 residues. Germline V lookup: CDR1 MGHRA, CDR2 YSYEKL. The CDR3 coding sequence is TGCGCCAGCAGCCAAGATATCAGGACCTACGAGCAGTACTTC. As protein: CASSQDIRTYEQYF.

J is TRBJ2-3 and V is TRBV4-2, with TRBD1 matching 8 bases. Germline V gene sequence: CDR1 LGHNA, CDR2 YNFKEQ. The CDR3 loop spans 15 amino acids. V gave up 3 bases and J gave up 4 bases; unmatched junction bases: 6. Here the CDR3 DNA reads TGTGCCAGCAGCCAGCGGACAGGGAGTTCAGATACGCAGTATTTT. Protein product: CASSQRTGSSDTQYF.

The chain employs TRBV18 and TRBJ2-5; 8 nucleotides match TRBD2. The CDR3 consists of 16 residues. Germline trimming cut 3 bases from V and 4 bases from J; bases unmatched to any gene: 10. Looked up from germline, CDR1 is KGHSH and CDR2 is LQKENI. The CDR3 region is CASSPTGGLKRETQYF. CDR3 DNA sequence: TGTGCCAGCTCACCGACGGGAGGGCTGAAGCGAGAGACCCAGTACTTC.

The rearrangement uses TRBV30 and TRBJ2-4; no definite D call. With 1 base removed from V and 0 bases from J, the gap between germline ends came to 22 bases. This CDR3 is 19 amino acids long. Germline-derived CDR1 and CDR2 are GTSNPN and SVGIG (reference sequence). The CDR3 nucleotides are TGTGCCTGGAGTGCCCACATGTCATCTGAGGTACTAGCCAAAAACATTCAGTACTTC. This codes for CAWSAHMSSEVLAKNIQYF.

This rearrangement joins TRBV30 to TRBJ1-2, with TRBD1 matching 9 bases. CDR1 and CDR2 from the germline V gene are GTSNPN and SVGIG (reference sequence). This CDR3 is built from 13 residues. J lost 4 bases, V lost 2 bases, and 2 bases had no gene match. CDR3 amino acids: CAWSKDRGYGYTF. CDR3 bases: TGTGCCTGGAGTAAGGACAGGGGCTATGGCTACACCTTC. Full variable domain (remainder filled in from reference TRBV30 and TRBJ1-2): SQTIHQWPATLVQPVGSPLSLECTVEGTSNPNLYWYRQAAGRGLQLLFYSVGIGQISSEVPQNLSASRPQDRQFILSSKKLLLSDSGFYLCAWSKDRGYGYTFGSGTRLTVV.

This clone was recorded many times. CDR3 bases: TGTGCCTGGAACGGACTAGCGGGAGGGTGGTATGAGCAGTTCTTC. It encodes CAWNGLAGGWYEQFF. This chain connects TRBV30 to TRBJ2-1; 15 bases map to TRBD2. From germline, CDR1 is GTSNPN and CDR2 SVGIG (reference sequence). The CDR3 is 15 amino acids. V shed 4 bases and J 8 bases; nucleotides not matched to a gene: 6.

The chain joins TRBV20-1 to TRBJ1-2; D is ambiguous. The V gene lost 6 bases and the J gene lost 0 bases, with 5 bases spanning the gap. This CDR3 region has 11 residues. The V gene's germline CDR1 is DFQATT and CDR2 SNEGSKA (reference sequence). The CDR3 is CSAGSNYGYTF. In nucleotides, the CDR3 is TGCAGTGCGGGTTCTAACTATGGCTACACCTTC.

On this clone: One junction end does not reproduce the germline sequence, and a read error may be involved. The chain is built from TRBV6-5 and TRBJ1-1; D uncertain. Germline V gene lookup returns CDR1 MNHEY and CDR2 SVGAGI. This CDR3 is built from 14 residues. The CDR3 DNA reads TGTGCCAGCAGCCTTACGCGTGAGAACGCTGAAGCTTTCTTT. This translates into CASSLTRENAEAFF.

This clone was detected only a few times. This chain links TRBV15 with TRBJ2-2, with D unclear. Germline lookup yields CDR1 LNHNV and CDR2 YYDKDF (reference sequence). Trimming shortened V by 0 bases and J by 4 bases, and 6 bases separated the two germline ends. This CDR3 is built from 14 residues. CDR3 amino acids: CATSRDLLTGELFF. The DNA of the CDR3 is TGTGCCACCAGCAGAGATCTACTCACCGGGGAGCTGTTTTTT.

The gene calls are TRBV6-5 and TRBJ1-6; no reliable D call. The CDR3 loop spans 15 amino acids. Trimming took 4 bases from V and 7 from J, leaving 14 bases between them. CDR1 is MNHEY and CDR2 is SVGAGI in the germline V gene. CDR3 DNA sequence: TGTGCCAGCAGTTCCCAAATTAGTCTCAATTCACCCCTCCACTTT. Amino acids: CASSSQISLNSPLHF.

This clone was picked up a small number of times. The chain couples TRBV2 to TRBJ1-5, with TRBD1 matching over 7 bases. CDR1 and CDR2 (germline): SNHLY, FYNNEI. Germline trimming cut 6 bases from V and 1 base from J; bases unmatched to any gene: 6. The CDR3 runs to 15 residues. The CDR3 DNA reads TGTGCCAGCAGGGGACAGCCGGAGAGCAATCAGCCCCAGCATTTT. This sequence encodes CASRGQPESNQPQHF.

The chain is built from TRBV7-2 and TRBJ1-2, with D unclear. Per the germline V gene, CDR1 is SGHTA and CDR2 is FQGNSA. The length of the CDR3 is 15 residues. V lost 5 bases and J 8 bases, leaving 21 bases between the germline ends. The CDR3: CASSLTDTKVWGYTF. CDR3 in DNA: TGTGCCAGCAGCCTTACCGACACCAAAGTCTGGGGCTACACCTTC. The full variable domain, in which reference TRBV7-2 and TRBJ1-2 provide the parts outside the CDR3, is GAGVSQSPSNKVTEKGKDVELRCDPISGHTALYWYRQSLGQGLEFLIYFQGNSAPDKSGLPSDRFSAERTGGSVSTLTIQRTQQEDSAVYLCASSLTDTKVWGYTFGSGTRLTVV.

The chain is built from TRBV7-2 and TRBJ2-1, with a weak D call TRBD2 (5 bases). Trimming stripped 5 bases from V and 8 bases from J, with 13 bases between. The CDR3 extends over 13 amino acids. Germline CDR1 is SGHTA and CDR2 is FQGNSA. This chain's CDR3 is CASSPTSLDEQFF. The DNA for the CDR3 is TGTGCCAGCAGCCCCACTAGTCTCGATGAGCAGTTCTTC.

This rearrangement joins TRBV9 to TRBJ2-2; no reliable D call. This CDR3 spans 12 amino acids. Germline V lookup: CDR1 SGDLS, CDR2 YYNGEE. Trimming left V 4 bases short and J 8 bases short, with 9 bases between. The CDR3: CASSQVRGELFF. The CDR3 DNA is TGTGCCAGCAGCCAGGTTAGAGGGGAGCTGTTTTTT. Full variable domain (remainder filled in from reference TRBV9 and TRBJ2-2): DSGVTQTPKHLITATGQRVTLRCSPRSGDLSVYWYQQSLDQGLQFLIQYYNGEERAKGNILERFSAQQFPDLHSELNLSSLELGDSALYFCASSQVRGELFFGEGSRLTVL.